This TCR beta chain was observed in a study of T cell responses to AZD1222 COVID-19 vaccine. Study-wide results and limits: Repertoires were sampled only after the peak T cell response. Donor demographics were predominantly white British with a female majority; clonal diversity may be underestimated.

As regards this clone: Its antigen is currently unknown.

Libraries were prepared by immunoSEQ multiplex PCR; TCRdb keeps only in-frame clonotypes and omits some of them. In the table there are about 120,000 clones, approximately 90% of which are singletons. There are 18 residues in the CDR3. V trimming: 2 bases; J trimming: 0 bases; junction bases outside the gene matches: 7. CDR1 and CDR2 (germline): MDHEN, SYDVKM. This material consisted of peripheral blood, taken on day 0 of AZD1222 vaccination. The sequence was collected from an adult in good health. The chain links TRBV28 to TRBJ2-6; 7 nucleotides agree with TRBD1. The CDR3 coding sequence is TGTGCCAGCAGTTTACCCACGACAGGGCCCTCTGGGGCCAACGTCCTGACTTTC. This sequence encodes CASSLPTTGPSGANVLTF.